The rows below give T cell receptor beta chains drawn from one sample of a study of blood T cell repertoires in COVID-19. The protocol was immunoSEQ multiplex PCR, while the TCRdb copy is restricted to in-frame clones and leaves out a portion. The repertoire consists of around 200,000 clones, with roughly 90% occurring once and the leading ten covering 0.55% to 0.8%. Sequencing was carried out using peripheral blood. These receptors were obtained from a man in his fifties with acute or convalescent COVID-19. Each CDR3 is given with its conserved first and last residue. Each record gives: J gene, V gene, clone size, D gene, CDR3 DNA, CDR3 protein. D genes are given only for firm matches. Size is omitted from some rows. Given values are once, few, many or a class for expanded clones.

J gene: TRBJ1-4; V gene: TRBV28; clone size: -; D gene: -; CDR3 DNA: TGTGCCAGCTCCCAGGGAGGATCGTGGGGTGAAAAACTGTTTTTT; CDR3 protein: CASSQGGSWGEKLFF
J gene: TRBJ2-1; V gene: TRBV5-1; clone size: -; D gene: TRBD2; CDR3 DNA: TGCGCCAGCAGCTTGGAACTAGCGGGAGTTGATGAGCAGTTCTTC; CDR3 protein: CASSLELAGVDEQFF
J gene: TRBJ2-6; V gene: TRBV10-3; clone size: -; D gene: -; CDR3 DNA: TGTGCCATCAGTGGACCGGGGTCCTCTGGGGCCAACGTCCTGACTTTC; CDR3 protein: CAISGPGSSGANVLTF
J gene: TRBJ2-2; V gene: TRBV27; clone size: -; D gene: TRBD1; CDR3 DNA: TGTGCCAGCAGTTTCGGCCCGGGACAGTCCGAAACCGGGGAGCTGTTTTTT; CDR3 protein: CASSFGPGQSETGELFF
J gene: TRBJ2-6; V gene: TRBV7-2; clone size: -; D gene: -; CDR3 DNA: TGTGCCAGCAGTACGAGGCGCTCTGGGGCCAACGTCCTGACTTTC; CDR3 protein: CASSTRRSGANVLTF
J gene: TRBJ1-2; V gene: TRBV29-1; clone size: once; D gene: TRBD1; CDR3 DNA: TGCAGCGCCCGGGACAGGGGTGGCTACACCTTC; CDR3 protein: CSARDRGGYTF
J gene: TRBJ2-5; V gene: TRBV3-1/TRBV3-2; clone size: -; D gene: -; CDR3 DNA: TGTGCCAGCAGCGCAGCCTTGGACTACGGACAAGAGACCCAGTACTTC; CDR3 protein: CASSAALDYGQETQYF
J gene: TRBJ1-1; V gene: TRBV16; clone size: -; D gene: -; CDR3 DNA: TGTGCCAGCAGCCAATACGGAGCTTTCTTT; CDR3 protein: CASSQYGAFF
J gene: TRBJ2-5; V gene: TRBV4-3; clone size: -; D gene: -; CDR3 DNA: TGCGCCAGCAGCCAAGAAGCCCCCTCTAGCGCTTTTTCAAGGGAAGAGACCCAGTACTTC; CDR3 protein: CASSQEAPSSAFSREETQYF
J gene: TRBJ2-5; V gene: TRBV6-6; clone size: -; D gene: -; CDR3 DNA: TGTGCCAGCCGCGTTATAATACAAGAGACCCAGTACTTC; CDR3 protein: CASRVIIQETQYF
J gene: TRBJ2-3; V gene: TRBV5-4; clone size: -; D gene: TRBD2; CDR3 DNA: TGTGCCAGCAGCTACCGGACTAGCGGGAGCACAGATACGCAGTATTTT; CDR3 protein: CASSYRTSGSTDTQYF
J gene: TRBJ1-1; V gene: TRBV3-1/TRBV3-2; clone size: -; D gene: -; CDR3 DNA: TGTGCCAGCAGCCAAGAAGTGTCGGGGTTTGCTGAAGCTTTCTTT; CDR3 protein: CASSQEVSGFAEAFF
J gene: TRBJ2-7; V gene: TRBV30; clone size: once; D gene: TRBD1; CDR3 DNA: TGTGCCTGGAGTTTTGACGGGGACAGGGGGCTCGAGCAGTACTTC; CDR3 protein: CAWSFDGDRGLEQYF
J gene: TRBJ2-7; V gene: TRBV9; clone size: -; D gene: -; CDR3 DNA: TGTGCCAGCAGCCCGACCCCCAGGGGCCACGAGCAGTACTTC; CDR3 protein: CASSPTPRGHEQYF
J gene: TRBJ1-1; V gene: TRBV12-5; clone size: -; D gene: TRBD1; CDR3 DNA: TGTGCTAGTGGAAGATATCAGGGGGACACTGAAGCTTTCTTT; CDR3 protein: CASGRYQGDTEAFF
J gene: TRBJ1-1; V gene: TRBV7-9; clone size: -; D gene: -; CDR3 DNA: TGTGCCAGCAGCTTATCGGGGGAGGGGAGACCGTTCTCAGAAGCTTTCTTT; CDR3 protein: CASSLSGEGRPFSEAFF
J gene: TRBJ1-6; V gene: TRBV3-1/TRBV3-2; clone size: -; D gene: -; CDR3 DNA: TGTGCCAGCAGCCAAGGTTGGGGAGGCGGTTCACCCCTCCACTTT; CDR3 protein: CASSQGWGGGSPLHF
J gene: TRBJ2-1; V gene: TRBV7-3; clone size: -; D gene: TRBD2; CDR3 DNA: TGTGCCAGCAGCTTAACAGGACTAGCGGGAGGCAATGAGCAGTTCTTC; CDR3 protein: CASSLTGLAGGNEQFF
J gene: TRBJ1-1; V gene: TRBV6-6; clone size: once; D gene: TRBD1; CDR3 DNA: TGTGCCAGCAGTTCCCCGGGACAGGGTCTCACTGAAGCTTTCTTT; CDR3 protein: CASSSPGQGLTEAFF
J gene: TRBJ2-3; V gene: TRBV13; clone size: -; D gene: TRBD2; CDR3 DNA: TGTGCCAGCAGTTCGAGCGGGGGGGCGTATACGCAGTATTTT; CDR3 protein: CASSSSGGAYTQYF
J gene: TRBJ2-5; V gene: TRBV5-4; clone size: -; D gene: TRBD2; CDR3 DNA: TGTGCCAGCAGCCCCCGTCGGGGGGGAAAAGAGACCCAGTACTTC; CDR3 protein: CASSPRRGGKETQYF
J gene: TRBJ1-2; V gene: TRBV19; clone size: -; D gene: -; CDR3 DNA: TGTGCCACCTTGGGGCAGGGTGCCTATGGCTACACCTTC; CDR3 protein: CATLGQGAYGYTF
J gene: TRBJ2-1; V gene: TRBV28; clone size: -; D gene: TRBD2; CDR3 DNA: TGTGCCAGCAGTTTAGTTAGCGGGAGCAATGAGCAGTTCTTC; CDR3 protein: CASSLVSGSNEQFF
J gene: TRBJ1-1; V gene: TRBV7-9; clone size: -; D gene: -; CDR3 DNA: TGTGCCAGCAGCTTAGCGGGGCGGGGCGGAGAAGCTTTCTTT; CDR3 protein: CASSLAGRGGEAFF
J gene: TRBJ1-4; V gene: TRBV6-6; clone size: -; D gene: -; CDR3 DNA: TGTGCCAGCAGTTACTCGCAGAATGAAAAACTGTTTTTT; CDR3 protein: CASSYSQNEKLFF
J gene: TRBJ2-3; V gene: TRBV18; clone size: -; D gene: -; CDR3 DNA: TGTGCCAGCTCACCATCGGTTTACAGCACTAGCACAGATACGCAGTATTTT; CDR3 protein: CASSPSVYSTSTDTQYF
J gene: TRBJ2-3; V gene: TRBV7-2; clone size: -; D gene: -; CDR3 DNA: TGTGCCAGCAGCTTTCGTTCGAGTAGCCTCCCAGATACGCAGTATTTT; CDR3 protein: CASSFRSSSLPDTQYF
J gene: TRBJ1-6; V gene: TRBV30; clone size: few; D gene: -; CDR3 DNA: TGTGCCTGGAGTGGTCCCTCCCCGCCCCTCCACTTT; CDR3 protein: CAWSGPSPPLHF
J gene: TRBJ2-7; V gene: TRBV10-3; clone size: once; D gene: TRBD2; CDR3 DNA: TGTGCCATCAGCGACTCTAGCGGGTGGTACGAGCAGTACTTC; CDR3 protein: CAISDSSGWYEQYF
J gene: TRBJ1-2; V gene: TRBV28; clone size: -; D gene: -; CDR3 DNA: TGTGCCAGCAGTTTGCTACAGGGAACCTACACCTTC; CDR3 protein: CASSLLQGTYTF
J gene: TRBJ1-2; V gene: TRBV6-7; clone size: -; D gene: -; CDR3 DNA: TGTGCCAGCAGTTACTCGAGCGGACAGAATGATGGCTACACCTTC; CDR3 protein: CASSYSSGQNDGYTF
J gene: TRBJ1-1; V gene: TRBV5-1; clone size: -; D gene: -; CDR3 DNA: TGCGCCAGCAGCCCGCGGGGGGCGCCGATGAACACTGAAGCTTTCTTT; CDR3 protein: CASSPRGAPMNTEAFF
J gene: TRBJ1-6; V gene: TRBV19; clone size: -; D gene: -; CDR3 DNA: TGTGCCAGTAGTGAGCACCATAATTCACCCCTCCACTTT; CDR3 protein: CASSEHHNSPLHF
J gene: TRBJ1-5; V gene: TRBV6-1; clone size: -; D gene: -; CDR3 DNA: TGTGCCAGCAGCGACTTCGGGGATCAGCCCCAGCATTTT; CDR3 protein: CASSDFGDQPQHF
J gene: TRBJ2-3; V gene: TRBV4-2; clone size: -; D gene: TRBD2; CDR3 DNA: TGTGCCAGCAGCCAAGCCAAAATAGCGGGAGGGTCCACAGATACGCAGTATTTT; CDR3 protein: CASSQAKIAGGSTDTQYF
J gene: TRBJ1-1; V gene: TRBV2; clone size: -; D gene: -; CDR3 DNA: TGTGCCAGCATTAGGAGACGGAGGAACACTGAAGCTTTCTTT; CDR3 protein: CASIRRRRNTEAFF
J gene: TRBJ2-5; V gene: TRBV6-1; clone size: -; D gene: TRBD1; CDR3 DNA: TGTGCCAGCAGTGAAGGAGAGCGACAGGGGAGGAGAGAGACCCAGTACTTC; CDR3 protein: CASSEGERQGRRETQYF
J gene: TRBJ2-5; V gene: TRBV3-1/TRBV3-2; clone size: -; D gene: -; CDR3 DNA: TGTGCCAGCAGCCAAGAAGGGCGGGACAGAAAAGAGACCCAGTACTTC; CDR3 protein: CASSQEGRDRKETQYF
J gene: TRBJ1-6; V gene: TRBV10-3; clone size: few; D gene: -; CDR3 DNA: TGTGCCATCAGTGAGGAACAGGGAAGCTCACCCCTCCACTTT; CDR3 protein: CAISEEQGSSPLHF
J gene: TRBJ1-1; V gene: TRBV6-5; clone size: -; D gene: -; CDR3 DNA: TGTGCCAGCAGTTACTCGTCGCGCGTTTTCTTT; CDR3 protein: CASSYSSRVFF
J gene: TRBJ2-2; V gene: TRBV2; clone size: -; D gene: TRBD1; CDR3 DNA: TGTGCCAGCAGACCCGGGACAGCCACCGGGGAGCTGTTTTTT; CDR3 protein: CASRPGTATGELFF
J gene: TRBJ2-7; V gene: TRBV2; clone size: -; D gene: TRBD1; CDR3 DNA: TGTGCCAGCAGTGTGGGGACAGGACCGGCGTACTTC; CDR3 protein: CASSVGTGPAYF
J gene: TRBJ1-5; V gene: TRBV19; clone size: -; D gene: TRBD1; CDR3 DNA: TGTGCCAGTATTGGGGGACAGGGTATTAATCAGCCCCAGCATTTT; CDR3 protein: CASIGGQGINQPQHF
J gene: TRBJ1-5; V gene: TRBV7-8; clone size: -; D gene: -; CDR3 DNA: TGTGCCAGCAGCTTAGCGCCAGGGCTGGATCAGCCCCAGCATTTT; CDR3 protein: CASSLAPGLDQPQHF
J gene: TRBJ2-4; V gene: TRBV11-2; clone size: -; D gene: TRBD1; CDR3 DNA: TGTGCCAGCAGCCCGGGACAGAAAAACATTCAGTACTTC; CDR3 protein: CASSPGQKNIQYF